The 18 T cell receptor beta chains below all came from one sample that was sequenced in a study of blood T cell repertoires in COVID-19. The table came from immunoSEQ multiplex PCR; TCRdb's copy has only in-frame clones and leaves some out. This table has about 84,000 clones, roughly 96% appearing once. What was sequenced was peripheral blood. Receptors originate from a human donor with active COVID-19. The donor label of this sample is uncertain.

This clone was counted a single time. The rearrangement links TRBV12-5 to TRBJ1-6, with TRBD1 identical over 11 bases. Germline loops: CDR1 LGHNT, CDR2 FRNRAP. With V trimmed by 0 bases and J by 0 bases, 10 bases remained unmatched. This CDR3 has 21 residues. CDR3 in DNA: TGTGCTAGTGGTTTGGTACTTGGACAGGGGGCCCCTAGCTCCTATAATTCACCCCTCCACTTT. Its translation is CASGLVLGQGAPSSYNSPLHF.

This rearrangement joins TRBV28 to TRBJ1-6; no definite D call. Germline V lookup: CDR1 MDHEN, CDR2 SYDVKM. CDR3 length equals 12 residues. As DNA, the CDR3 is TGTGCAGTACGGGGTGAGCCTTCACCCCTCCACTTT. Protein product: CAVRGEPSPLHF.

This chain joins TRBV9 and TRBJ1-4, with 7 bases that match TRBD1. Per germline, CDR1 SGDLS and CDR2 YYNGEE. This CDR3 is 15 amino acids long. The V and J ends lost 4 bases and 4 bases, in that order; junction bases with no gene match: 7. The CDR3 loop reads CASSSRRQGNEKLFF. Here the CDR3 DNA reads TGTGCCAGCAGCTCCCGGAGACAGGGTAATGAAAAACTGTTTTTT.

This clone occurred once. The V call is TRBV18, the J call TRBJ2-1; D may be TRBD2 (6 bases). The germline V and J ends were trimmed by 4 bases and 6 bases, with 16 bases remaining between them. The CDR3 runs to 15 residues. The germline V gene encodes CDR1 KGHSH and CDR2 LQKENI. The CDR3 bases are TGTGCCAGCTCACACCTCAGGGAGGAGGGCAATGAGCAGTTCTTC. Its protein product is CASSHLREEGNEQFF.

This chain joins TRBV18 and TRBJ2-3; D possibly corresponds to TRBD2 (6 bases). This CDR3 spans 15 amino acids. Germline-derived CDR1 and CDR2 are KGHSH and LQKENI. V lost 5 bases, J lost 4 bases, and 16 bases lay in between. This CDR3 reads CASSYVREYADTQYF. The CDR3 coding sequence is TGTGCCAGCTCATACGTACGGGAGTACGCAGATACGCAGTATTTT. Filled out from reference TRBV18 and TRBJ2-3, the complete variable domain reads NAGVMQNPRHLVRRRGQEARLRCSPMKGHSHVYWYRQLPEEGLKFMVYLQKENIIDESGMPKERFSAEFPKEGPSILRIQQVVRGDSAAYFCASSYVREYADTQYFGPGTRLTVL.

The chain recombines TRBV5-5 with TRBJ2-1; 7 positions agree with TRBD1. The V segment lost 4 bases and the J segment 0 bases; nucleotides outside the gene matches: 7. Per the germline V gene, CDR1 is SGHKS and CDR2 is YYEKEE (reference sequence). The CDR3 length is 16 residues. The CDR3 region is CASSQDRASSYNEQFF. DNA of the CDR3: TGTGCCAGCAGCCAAGACAGGGCCTCCTCCTACAATGAGCAGTTCTTC. The complete variable domain, with remaining parts taken from reference TRBV5-5 and TRBJ2-1, reads DAGVTQSPTHLIKTRGQQVTLRCSPISGHKSVSWYQQVLGQGPQFIFQYYEKEERGRGNFPDRFSARQFPNYSSELNVNALLLGDSALYLCASSQDRASSYNEQFFGPGTRLTVL.

The chain recombines TRBV2 with TRBJ2-7, with a tentative D call TRBD2 (6 bases). Trimming took off 4 bases at V and 4 bases at J, with 8 bases between the two ends. CDR1 is SNHLY and CDR2 is FYNNEI in the germline V gene. This CDR3 has 12 amino acids. The CDR3 region has the DNA TGTGCCAGCAGTGGACTAGATTACGAGCAGTACTTC. Amino acids: CASSGLDYEQYF.

This chain links TRBV11-2 with TRBJ2-3, with unresolved D. Trimming pared 1 base from V and 5 bases from J, leaving 13 bases between. CDR3 length: 15 amino acids. Germline lookup yields CDR1 SGHAT and CDR2 FQNNGV. The CDR3 spells CASSLVRGNVDTQYF. The CDR3 nucleotides read TGTGCCAGCAGCTTAGTACGCGGAAACGTAGATACGCAGTATTTT.

This clone showed up just once. In nucleotides, the CDR3 is TGTGCCAGCTCACCTCCGGGCGGGCTACCCCAGCATTTT. It codes for CASSPPGGLPQHF. The chain links TRBV18 to TRBJ1-5; D gene uncertain. V gave up 3 bases and J gave up 10 bases, with 13 bases separating them. Germline-derived CDR1 and CDR2 are KGHSH and LQKENI. The CDR3 runs 13 residues.

The chain combines TRBV6-1 with TRBJ2-7; 9 nucleotides line up with TRBD2. J gave up 1 base and V 2 bases, and 12 bases lay outside the gene matches. Germline assignment: CDR1 MNHNS and CDR2 SASEGT. The length of the CDR3 is 18 residues. The CDR3 DNA is TGTGCCAGCAGTGAACCGACTAGCGGTTACTCCACTTCCTACGAGCAGTACTTC. This encodes CASSEPTSGYSTSYEQYF.

The chain employs TRBV19 and TRBJ1-2; no reliable D call. This CDR3 comprises 14 residues. Germline assignment: CDR1 LNHDA and CDR2 SQIVND (reference sequence). V was trimmed by 3 bases and J by 6 bases, leaving 14 bases between them. The CDR3 nucleotides are TGTGCCAGTAGTATTCTCCCCCAGGCTAATGGCTACACCTTC. Amino acid sequence: CASSILPQANGYTF.

This chain uses TRBV24-1 with TRBJ2-7, with D possibly being TRBD2 (5 bases). Germline lookup yields CDR1 KGHDR and CDR2 SFDVKD. V shed 9 bases and J shed 5 bases, with 16 bases lying between them. The CDR3 runs to 13 residues. CDR3 protein: CATETTSGDEQYF. The CDR3 bases are TGTGCCACCGAGACTACATCGGGCGACGAGCAGTACTTC.

The V and J genes are TRBV28 and TRBJ2-7, with D uncertain. V lost 7 bases, J lost 1 base, and 8 bases lay in between. Germline CDR1 MDHEN, CDR2 SYDVKM. The CDR3 runs 12 residues. The CDR3: CASNRGSYEQYF. CDR3 DNA: TGTGCCAGCAACCGAGGTTCCTACGAGCAGTACTTC.

This chain uses TRBV5-1 with TRBJ2-1, with TRBD2 as a possible D gene (6 bases). The CDR3 sequence is 15 residues long. With 0 bases removed from V and 5 bases from J, the gap between germline ends came to 12 bases. Germline lookup yields CDR1 SGHRS and CDR2 YFSETQ. As DNA, the CDR3 is TGCGCCAGCAGCTTGGTGTATTGGGGGGACAATGAGCAGTTCTTC. It translates to CASSLVYWGDNEQFF.

This clone was seen more than once but under ten times. The chain combines TRBV25-1 with TRBJ1-3, with no clear D. Germline V gene data show CDR1 as MGHDK and CDR2 as SYGVNS. Trimming pared 2 bases from V and 9 bases from J, leaving 20 bases between. This CDR3 has 16 amino acids. CDR3: CASSEAGRISRGTIYF. The CDR3 region has the DNA TGTGCCAGCAGTGAAGCGGGCCGGATCTCACGGGGCACCATATATTTT.

CDR3 sequence (DNA): TGTGCCAGCAGTTCGACTAGTGGGTCTTGGGGCTACACCTTC. As protein: CASSSTSGSWGYTF. The chain links TRBV28 to TRBJ1-2; D is ambiguous. Looked up from germline, CDR1 is MDHEN and CDR2 is SYDVKM. The V end was cut by 4 bases, the J end by 8 bases, with 17 bases between. This CDR3 region has 14 residues.

The chain combines TRBV7-8 with TRBJ2-7, with D possibly matching TRBD1 (6 bases). V shed 0 bases and J shed 2 bases, with 14 bases lying between them. From germline, CDR1 is SGHVS and CDR2 FQNEAQ. This CDR3 region has 16 residues. CDR3 sequence (DNA): TGTGCCAGCAGCTTAGCGCAGGGGACGGTAACCTACGAGCAGTACTTC. Amino acid sequence: CASSLAQGTVTYEQYF. Based on the CDR3 plus reference TRBV7-8 and TRBJ2-7, the full variable domain is GAGVSQSPRYKVAKRGQDVALRCDPISGHVSLFWYQQALGQGPEFLTYFQNEAQLDKSGLPSDRFFAERPEGSVSTLKIQRTQQEDSAVYLCASSLAQGTVTYEQYFGPGTRLTVT.

The genes are TRBV7-2 and TRBJ1-5; no clear D. The CDR3 is made up of 13 amino acids. V dropped 5 bases and J dropped 7 bases, with 12 bases sitting between them. Germline assignment: CDR1 SGHTA and CDR2 FQGNSA. In DNA form, the CDR3 reads TGTGCCAGCAGCCGTACACCCCCCCAGCCCCAGCATTTT. Its translation is CASSRTPPQPQHF. Full variable domain (missing parts from reference TRBV7-2 and TRBJ1-5): GAGVSQSPSNKVTEKGKDVELRCDPISGHTALYWYRQSLGQGLEFLIYFQGNSAPDKSGLPSDRFSAERTGGSVSTLTIQRTQQEDSAVYLCASSRTPPQPQHFGDGTRLSIL.